This TCR beta chain was sequenced for a study of T cell responses to AZD1222 COVID-19 vaccine. The V and J ends lost 7 bases and 6 bases respectively, with 16 bases between them. Germline V gene lookup returns CDR1 MNHEY and CDR2 SMNVEV (reference sequence). The length of the CDR3 is 14 residues. Worth noting for this clone: Its specificity is not known.

Study results and caveats: Just 5 to 7 AZD1222 recipients were seropositive at baseline.

Generated by immunoSEQ multiplex PCR, the TCRdb table keeps only in-frame clones and is missing some. The sample gives around 140,000 clones, roughly 92% of which show up once; 1.7% is in the top ten. The sequencing used peripheral blood, collected on day 0 of AZD1222 vaccination. The chain couples TRBV27 to TRBJ2-1, with D possibly being TRBD2 (6 bases). This TCR came from an adult in good health. In DNA form, the CDR3 reads TGTGCCAGCATGGAGGGGTATGGGATCAATGAGCAGTTCTTC. Translation: CASMEGYGINEQFF.